This T cell receptor (beta chain) derives from a study of T cell responses to AZD1222 COVID-19 vaccine. Looking at the study overall: Analyses pooled second doses at about 4 or about 12 weeks. Whole-study results and caveats: Spike as a whole was targeted by vaccine-associated CD4 TCRs, dominant at 160-218 and 743-854. Clonal diversity may have been underestimated in mostly white British donors. The study found Spike-specific TCR breadth and depth rose after two AZD1222 doses.

The CDR3 has 14 residues. The germline V gene has CDR1 SEHNR and CDR2 FQNEAQ (reference sequence). The V gene end was trimmed by 7 bases and the J gene end by 5 bases; junction bases not matched to a gene: 7. With regard to this clone: Its target is unknown.

Profiled with immunoSEQ multiplex PCR; TCRdb holds only in-frame clones, not every one. The profile covers 150,000 or so clones, with about 88% appearing a single time and about 4.7% taken by the ten largest. Here the sequenced sample was peripheral blood, taken on day 0 of AZD1222 vaccination. The V gene is TRBV7-9, the J gene TRBJ2-2; TRBD2 aligns across 7 bases. This receptor was obtained from an adult in good health. The CDR3 bases are TGTGCCAGCATCCCCCAGGGAGGGACCGGGGAGCTGTTTTTT. It codes for CASIPQGGTGELFF.